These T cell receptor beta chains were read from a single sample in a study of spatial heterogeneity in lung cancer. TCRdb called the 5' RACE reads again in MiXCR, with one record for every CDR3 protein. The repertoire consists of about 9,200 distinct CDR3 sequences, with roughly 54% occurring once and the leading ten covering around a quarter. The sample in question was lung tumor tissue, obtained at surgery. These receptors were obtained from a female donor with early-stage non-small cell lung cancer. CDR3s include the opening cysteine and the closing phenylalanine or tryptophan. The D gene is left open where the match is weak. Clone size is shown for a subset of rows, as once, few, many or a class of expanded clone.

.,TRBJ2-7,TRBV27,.,TGTGCCAGCAGTTTAGGGGGCGAGCAGTACTTC,CASSLGGEQYF
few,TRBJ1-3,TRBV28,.,TGTGCCAGCAGCCCAGGACGGTTATCTGGAAACACCATATATTTT,CASSPGRLSGNTIYF
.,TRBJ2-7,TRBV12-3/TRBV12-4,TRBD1,TGTGCCAGCACCTCACAGGGGGCCTCCTACGAGCAGTACTTC,CASTSQGASYEQYF
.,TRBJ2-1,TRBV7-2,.,TGTGCCATCAGTGAATACAGGCAGAATGAGCAGTTCTTC,CAISEYRQNEQFF
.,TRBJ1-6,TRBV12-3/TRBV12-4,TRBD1,TGTGCCAGCACCAGAGACAGGGGTGAATCACCCCTCCACTTT,CASTRDRGESPLHF
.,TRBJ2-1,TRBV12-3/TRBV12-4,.,TGTGCCAGCAGTTTCAGACAGCTTGAGCAGTTCTTC,CASSFRQLEQFF
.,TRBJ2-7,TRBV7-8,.,TGTGCCAGCAGCTACAACCGGGGTGGGTTTTACGAGCAGTACTTC,CASSYNRGGFYEQYF
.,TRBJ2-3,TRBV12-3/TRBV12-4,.,TGTGCCAGCAGTTTAGGCCCCAGAAGGCAGTATTTT,CASSLGPRRQYF
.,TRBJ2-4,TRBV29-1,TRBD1,TGCAGCGTTGTTCGCAGGGGGCTTTATGAAAACATTCAGTACTTC,CSVVRRGLYENIQYF
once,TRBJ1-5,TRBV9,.,TGTGCCAGCAGCCAACATGGGGGCAATCAGCCCCAGCATTTT,CASSQHGGNQPQHF
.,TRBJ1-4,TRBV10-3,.,TGTGCCATCAACCAACAGGGCCCTAATGAAAAACTGTTTTTT,CAINQQGPNEKLFF
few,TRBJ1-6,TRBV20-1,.,TGCAGTGCTAGACCCCCATCCGGGACGAGGAATTCACCCCTCCACTTT,CSARPPSGTRNSPLHF
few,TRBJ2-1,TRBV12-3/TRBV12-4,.,TGTGCCAGCAGTTTACACAGCTCCTACAATGAGCAGTTCTTC,CASSLHSSYNEQFF
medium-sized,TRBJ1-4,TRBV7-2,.,TGTGCCAGCAGCCTAAAGTTGGGCGCAAAACTGTTTTTT,CASSLKLGAKLFF
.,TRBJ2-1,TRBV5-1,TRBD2,TGCGCCAGCAGGCCATCCGGCGGGGGTTCTTACAATGAGCAGTTCTTC,CASRPSGGGSYNEQFF
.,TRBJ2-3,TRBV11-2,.,TGTGCCAGCAGCTTCGGACAGGATACGCAGTATTTT,CASSFGQDTQYF
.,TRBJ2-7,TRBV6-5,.,TGTGCCAGCAGTTACTCGATCAGTGGACAACTCAACTTC,CASSYSISGQLNF
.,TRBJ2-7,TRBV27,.,TGTGCCAGCAGTTTGCGAGGAGGGGTCATGATCTACGAGCAGTACTTC,CASSLRGGVMIYEQYF
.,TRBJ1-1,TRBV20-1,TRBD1,TGCAGTGCTAATGGACAGGTGAACACTGAAGCTTTCTTT,CSANGQVNTEAFF
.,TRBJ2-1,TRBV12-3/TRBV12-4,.,TGTGCCAGCAGCAAACAAAGGCGCAATGAGCAGTTCTTC,CASSKQRRNEQFF
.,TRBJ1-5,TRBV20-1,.,TGCAGTGCTAGTAGTCGGGGGGCCAATCAGCCCCAGCATTTT,CSASSRGANQPQHF
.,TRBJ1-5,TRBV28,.,TGTGCCAGCAGTTTATATGGTAGCAATCAGCCCCAGCATTTT,CASSLYGSNQPQHF
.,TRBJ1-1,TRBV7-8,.,TGTGCCAGCAGCTTAAGTTTCGGCTACAGACGGGAGAACACTGAAGCTTTCTTT,CASSLSFGYRRENTEAFF
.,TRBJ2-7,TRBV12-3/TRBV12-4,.,TGTGCCAGCCGAGAGCAGGGTTACGAGCAGTACTTC,CASREQGYEQYF
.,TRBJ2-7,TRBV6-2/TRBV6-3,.,TGTGCCAGCAGGGTATCCTACGAGCAGTACTTC,CASRVSYEQYF
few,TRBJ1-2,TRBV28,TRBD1,TGTGCCAGCAGTATGGGACAGGGAACGGGGGGCTACACCTTC,CASSMGQGTGGYTF
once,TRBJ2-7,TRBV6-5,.,TGTGCCAGCAGTCAGAGGGGTGACGGGACACCTCCTTACGAGCAGTACTTC,CASSQRGDGTPPYEQYF
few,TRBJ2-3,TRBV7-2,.,TGTGCCAGCAGCTTAAGAAACCCTCGCACAGATACGCAGTATTTT,CASSLRNPRTDTQYF
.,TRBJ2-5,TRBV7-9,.,TGTGCCAGCAGCTTATTAGAGACCCAGTACTTC,CASSLLETQYF
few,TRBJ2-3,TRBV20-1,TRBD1,TGCAGTGCTAGAGATCGGACTCAGGGGGCAGATACGCAGTATTTT,CSARDRTQGADTQYF
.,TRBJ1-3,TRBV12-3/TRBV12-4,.,TGTGCCAGCAGTCTTGACAGGACCTTCGGAAACACCATATATTTT,CASSLDRTFGNTIYF
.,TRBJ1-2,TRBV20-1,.,TGCAGTGCTAGAGTGAGCAGATTTTCTAACTATGGCTACACCTTC,CSARVSRFSNYGYTF